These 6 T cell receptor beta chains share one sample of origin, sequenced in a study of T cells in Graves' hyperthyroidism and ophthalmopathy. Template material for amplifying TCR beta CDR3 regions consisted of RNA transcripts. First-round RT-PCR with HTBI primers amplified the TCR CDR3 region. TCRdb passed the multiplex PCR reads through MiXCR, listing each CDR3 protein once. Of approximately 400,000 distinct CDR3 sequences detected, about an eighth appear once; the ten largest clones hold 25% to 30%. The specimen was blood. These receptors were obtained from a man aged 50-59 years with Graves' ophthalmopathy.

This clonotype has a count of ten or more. The CDR3 DNA follows: TGTGCCAGCAGTGATTCCCAAACGACAGGGTCCTACGAGCAGTACTTC. Translation gives CASSDSQTTGSYEQYF. The chain links TRBV25-1 to TRBJ2-7; 7 nucleotides line up with TRBD1. This CDR3 is 16 amino acids long. The junction had 9 bases not matched to a gene; V was cut back by 3 bases and J by 1 base. Germline CDR1 is MGHDK and CDR2 is SYGVNS.

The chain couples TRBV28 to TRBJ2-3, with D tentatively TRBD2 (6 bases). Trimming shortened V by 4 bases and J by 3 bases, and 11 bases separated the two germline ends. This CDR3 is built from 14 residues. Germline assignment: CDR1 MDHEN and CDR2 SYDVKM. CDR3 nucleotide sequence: TGTGCCAGCAGTTCGACTAGTAGAACAGATACGCAGTATTTT. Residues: CASSSTSRTDTQYF.

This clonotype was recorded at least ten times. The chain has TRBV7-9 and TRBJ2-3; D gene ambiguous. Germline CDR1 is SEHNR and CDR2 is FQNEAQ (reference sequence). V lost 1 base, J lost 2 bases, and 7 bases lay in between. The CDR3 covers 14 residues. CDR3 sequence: CASSLDAVTDTQYF. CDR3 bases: TGTGCCAGCAGCTTAGATGCGGTCACAGATACGCAGTATTTT.

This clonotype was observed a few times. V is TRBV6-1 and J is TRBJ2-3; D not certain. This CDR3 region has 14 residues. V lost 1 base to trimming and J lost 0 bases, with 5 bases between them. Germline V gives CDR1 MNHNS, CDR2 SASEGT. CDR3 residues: CASSEVVSTDTQYF. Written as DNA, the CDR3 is TGTGCCAGCAGTGAAGTGGTTAGCACAGATACGCAGTATTTT.

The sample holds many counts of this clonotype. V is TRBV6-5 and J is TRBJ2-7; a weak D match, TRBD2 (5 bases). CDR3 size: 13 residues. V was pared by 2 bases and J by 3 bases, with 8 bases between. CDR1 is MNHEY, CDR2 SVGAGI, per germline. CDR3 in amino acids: CASSYGRDYEQYF. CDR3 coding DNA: TGTGCCAGCAGTTACGGACGGGACTACGAGCAGTACTTC.

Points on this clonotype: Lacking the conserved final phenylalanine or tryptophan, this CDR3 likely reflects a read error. In DNA form, the CDR3 reads TGTGCCAGCAGGTCTAGCGGGGGAAGCTCCTACGAGCAGTACTCC. It specifies CASRSSGGSSYEQYS. The rearrangement joins TRBV11-2 to TRBJ2-7; 10 nucleotides align to TRBD2. Germline V CDR1 and CDR2: SGHAT, FQNNGV. This CDR3 is 15 amino acids long. V dropped 6 bases and J dropped 0; count of bases not matched to a gene: 5.